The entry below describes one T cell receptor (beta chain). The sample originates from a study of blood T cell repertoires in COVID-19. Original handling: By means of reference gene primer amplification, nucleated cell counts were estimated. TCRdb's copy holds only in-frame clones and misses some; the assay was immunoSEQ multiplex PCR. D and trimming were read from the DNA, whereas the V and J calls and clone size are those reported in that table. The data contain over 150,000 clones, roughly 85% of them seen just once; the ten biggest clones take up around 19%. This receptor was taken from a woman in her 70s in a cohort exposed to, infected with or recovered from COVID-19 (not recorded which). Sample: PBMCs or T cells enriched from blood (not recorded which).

CDR3 in DNA: TGTGCCAGCACCCTTCGGGACACTGAAGCTTTCTTT. Its protein product is CASTLRDTEAFF. The rearrangement joins TRBV11-3 to TRBJ1-1; D gene ambiguous. Trimming shortened V by 7 bases and J by 3 bases, and 9 bases separated the two germline ends. The germline gives CDR1 SGHNT, CDR2 YENEEA. The CDR3 sequence is 12 residues long.